The rows below give T cell receptor beta chains drawn from one sample of a study of long-term antiretroviral therapy in people with HIV. Profiled with immunoSEQ multiplex PCR; TCRdb holds only in-frame clones, not every one. The sample contains 20,000 to 25,000 clones, approximately 82% of which appear only once. The sequences come from unsorted PBMCs, collected 0.5 years after starting antiretroviral therapy. The receptors shown here come from a man aged 18-30 years with HIV. Each CDR3 is given with its conserved first and last residue. A D gene is named only where the DNA matches it firmly. Not every row has a clone size; where given, it reads once, few, many or a size class.

TRBV5-1,TRBD1,TRBJ1-2,16,NA,CASSFTPGQILYGYTF,TGCGCCAGCAGCTTCACCCCGGGACAGATCCTCTATGGCTACACCTTC
TRBV14,TRBD2,TRBJ2-3,17,once,CASGPQLAGGPTDTQYF,TGTGCCAGCGGACCCCAACTAGCGGGAGGGCCAACAGATACGCAGTATTTT
TRBV5-4,TRBD1,TRBJ2-5,18,NA,CASSLYLDRVVIQETQYF,TGTGCCAGCAGCTTGTATTTAGACAGGGTGGTCATCCAAGAGACCCAGTACTTC
TRBV7-9,NA,TRBJ1-6,12,NA,CASSLVNSPLHF,TGTGCCAGCAGCTTAGTCAATTCACCCCTCCACTTT
TRBV19,TRBD2,TRBJ2-3,17,NA,CASAGLLLAGVTDTQYF,TGTGCCAGTGCTGGGCTCCTACTAGCGGGGGTCACAGATACGCAGTATTTT
TRBV4-3,NA,TRBJ1-2,13,once,CASSQAPMYGYTF,TGCGCCAGCAGCCAGGCACCGATGTATGGCTACACCTTC
TRBV27,NA,TRBJ2-2,17,NA,CASSLEGGRSAPGELFF,TGTGCCAGCAGTTTAGAGGGGGGGCGGAGTGCCCCGGGGGAGCTGTTTTTT
TRBV28,TRBD1,TRBJ1-4,15,NA,CASSSQGEPNEKLFF,TGTGCCAGCAGTTCTCAGGGGGAACCTAATGAAAAACTGTTTTTT
TRBV6-5,NA,TRBJ2-2,12,NA,CASSSNTGELFF,TGTGCCAGCAGTTCCAACACCGGGGAGCTGTTTTTT
TRBV7-9,NA,TRBJ2-1,15,NA,CASSPPLPRTDEQFF,TGTGCCAGCAGCCCGCCACTACCCCGGACGGATGAGCAGTTCTTC